This record covers a single T cell receptor (beta chain). Its antigen remains unknown. Trimming removed 7 bases at V and 6 bases at J, with 13 bases between. CDR3 length: 12 residues. Germline loops: CDR1 SNHLY, CDR2 FYNNEI. The data belong to a study of response to subunit inactivated influenza vaccine. Study-wide results and caveats: T cells newly recruited by each seasonal influenza vaccination are few, the authors suggested.

TCRdb re-called the RT-PCR reads with MiXCR, one entry per CDR3 protein. The sample lists around 570,000 distinct CDR3 sequences, 6.5% to 8% occurring once. This TCR came from a man in his fifties or sixties who received an inactivated influenza vaccine. The chain carries TRBV2 and TRBJ2-7, with D maybe TRBD1 (5 bases). The sequences come from PBMCs from blood, collected around 25 months after vaccination. CDR3 sequence reads: CASTTQGGEQYF. The CDR3 coding sequence is TGTGCCAGCACTACTCAGGGTGGCGAGCAGTACTTC. The complete variable domain, with remaining parts taken from reference TRBV2 and TRBJ2-7, reads EPEVTQTPSHQVTQMGQEVILRCVPISNHLYFYWYRQILGQKVEFLVSFYNNEISEKSEIFDDQFSVERPDGSNFTLKIRSTKLEDSAMYFCASTTQGGEQYFGPGTRLTVT.